This section outlines one TCR beta chain sequence together with its context. This clone has at least ten counts. Its cognate antigen has yet to be identified. No much larger clone is present one base from it, and per-base qualities are unavailable. From each donor, a single peripheral blood sample of about 110 mL on average was drawn into heparinised tubes. Naive, central memory, regulatory and stem cell-like memory CD4+ T cells were sorted on a BD FACSAria II using a panel including CD45RO, CCR7, CD25, CD127, CD95 and CD27. Purity was above 95% for every sorted population. Right away, PBMCs were isolated by Lymphoprep density gradient centrifugation and were stained directly, with no culture step. Samples were stained and sorted in pairs, with one healthy donor and one patient per experiment, so that batch effects were minimized. The data stem from a study of beta chain features in type 1 diabetes (dated by TCRdb to the late 2010s). In the study overall: Mean age, gender distribution, total cell number and subset yield did not differ between patients and healthy donors. A total of 107,917,701 sorted cells were examined across all samples, and the number of cells per subset was strongly correlated with RNA yield. The study compared TCRB repertoires of sorted circulating CD4+ T cell subsets between recently diagnosed type 1 diabetes patients and matched healthy donors. Whereas all 30 or so donors provided naive and central memory subsets, regulatory and stem cell-like memory subsets were isolated from just 8 patients and roughly eight healthy donors. What the research found in general, with its limitations: Naive, central memory and regulatory TCRB repertoires appeared to be more alike among patients than among healthy donors. Patients with type 1 diabetes made fewer insertions and deleted more nucleotides at VDJ recombination sites, implying thymic rearrangement abnormalities. A moderate but significant shortening of TCRB CDR3 length was observed in type 1 diabetes patients in all four CD4+ subsets. Sequencing cDNA rather than genomic DNA could over-represent highly expressing activated cells, although activation and CD3 levels did not differ between groups. HLA sub-analyses involved small numbers of individuals, so any influence of HLA type on TCRB rearrangement remained unresolved. PCR may preferentially amplify shorter templates, but because patient and control samples were amplified and corrected together, any resulting skew would affect both groups equally.

The entire amount of isolated RNA was reverse transcribed using the High Capacity cDNA Reverse Transcription Kit, so the sequenced TCRB transcripts were expressed ones. Naive, central memory and regulatory T cell samples underwent deep immunoSEQ sequencing, averaging about 3.57 million total reads per sample. After sorted cells were lysed in RLT buffer, RNA was extracted with DNase-treated RNeasy Micro or Mini kits, with the choice depending on cell number. To prevent cross-contamination, every cell subset was processed on its own, while patient and healthy donor samples were processed together. The immunoSEQ multiplex PCR was used to amplify TCRB sequences from cDNA, generating 87-bp fragments that spanned the CDR3 region. The amplicons were sequenced using the Illumina HiSeq platform. The authors processed their data as follows. Synthetic template baselines were used to correct PCR bias computationally, reads within Hamming distance 2 were collapsed together, and singletons that could not be merged were discarded. Reads were aligned against IMGT so that V, D and J genes, CDR3 length and insertions or deletions at six rearrangement sites could be assigned. Within each subset, clonotype counts were normalized to sorted cell number, after which true diversity and Gini coefficients were computed with the tcR R package. Repertoire sharing was quantified using the overlap coefficient calculated on TCRB nucleotide sequences. This immuneACCESS table, as held by TCRdb, lists in-frame sequences with V and J called but not all clones. Of the missing ones, under half trace to an unresolved V gene in checked studies; the others have no known cause. Clone size and the V and J calls come from that table; the DNA yielded D and trimming. The sample data list roughly 180,000 clones, and 7.8% of these were observed just once. 0.94% of the sample lies in the top ten.

The CDR3, from cysteine to phenylalanine, totals 15 residues. Only the CDR3 region is kept as DNA, spanning 45 bases read in frame from base 1. Taken from the germline V gene, the CDR1 and CDR2 loops are MDHEN and SYDVKM. The germline V and J ends show losses of 4 bases and 5 bases respectively, and no gene match explains 11 bases of the junction. This sequence was found in a woman aged 35 to 49 with type 1 diabetes. The sequenced sample was central memory CD4+ T cells from blood. In this chain, TRBV28 is recombined with TRBJ2-7; 7 nucleotides in the junction match TRBD1. The sequenced DNA is TGTGCCAGCAGTTACCGTTCAGGGGGTAGGCACGAGCAGTACTTC. Translated, it reads CASSYRSGGRHEQYF.